The following is a T cell receptor (beta chain) sequence with its context. The antigen is undetermined. Alongside a J-beta primer mix, a sample-barcoded 5' primer served in a second PCR lasting about 7 to 12 cycles. Template switching added a 12-random-nucleotide identifier to every cDNA molecule. TCRdb itself ran the 5' RACE reads through MiXCR, one entry per CDR3 protein. Among 800,000 to 1,000,000 distinct CDR3 sequences, about 48% were seen once, and the ten largest hold under 15%. This record comes from a study of blood T cells in healthy people across ages. General observations from the study: Because donor CMV status was unknown, expanded clonotype changes were possibly confounded.

PBMCs were isolated at a quantity of at least 6 million per sample. CDR3 length equals 15 residues. Trimming left V 11 bases short and J 7 bases short, with 26 bases between. Per germline, CDR1 SGHTA and CDR2 FQGNSA. The sample was blood. The V and J genes are TRBV7-2 and TRBJ2-5; D may be TRBD1 or TRBD2 (6 bases each). The clonotype was recovered from a man under 40 in good health. As DNA, the CDR3 is TGTGCCCAGAAGGGGGGATTGGACAGTTCATCGACCCAGTACTTC. The encoded protein is CAQKGGLDSSSTQYF.